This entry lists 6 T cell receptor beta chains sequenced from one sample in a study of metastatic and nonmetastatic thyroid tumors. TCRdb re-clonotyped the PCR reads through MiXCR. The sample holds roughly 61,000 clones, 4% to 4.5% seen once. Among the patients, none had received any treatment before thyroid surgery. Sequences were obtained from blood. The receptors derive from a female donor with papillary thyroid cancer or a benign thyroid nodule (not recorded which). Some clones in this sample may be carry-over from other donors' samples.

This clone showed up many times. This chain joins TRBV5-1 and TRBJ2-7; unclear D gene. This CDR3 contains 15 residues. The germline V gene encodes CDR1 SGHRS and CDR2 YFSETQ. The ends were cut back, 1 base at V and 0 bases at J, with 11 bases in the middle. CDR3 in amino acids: CASSLRADPSYEQYF. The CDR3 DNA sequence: TGCGCCAGCAGCTTGAGGGCGGACCCCTCCTACGAGCAGTACTTC.

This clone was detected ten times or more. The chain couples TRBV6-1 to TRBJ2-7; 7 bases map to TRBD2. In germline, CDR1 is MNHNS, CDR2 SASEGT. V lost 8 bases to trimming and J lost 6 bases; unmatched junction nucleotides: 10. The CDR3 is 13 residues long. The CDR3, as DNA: TGTGCCAGCGGACTAGATTTGGTCCGCGAGCAGTACTTC. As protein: CASGLDLVREQYF.

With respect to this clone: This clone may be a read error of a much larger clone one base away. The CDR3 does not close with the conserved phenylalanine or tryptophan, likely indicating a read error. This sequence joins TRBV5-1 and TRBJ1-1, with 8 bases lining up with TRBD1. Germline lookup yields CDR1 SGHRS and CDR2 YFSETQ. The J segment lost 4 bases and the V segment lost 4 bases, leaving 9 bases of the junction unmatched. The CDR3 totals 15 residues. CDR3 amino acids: CASSAITGGVTEAFL. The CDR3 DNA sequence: TGCGCCAGCAGCGCGATTACAGGGGGAGTCACTGAAGCTTTCCTT.

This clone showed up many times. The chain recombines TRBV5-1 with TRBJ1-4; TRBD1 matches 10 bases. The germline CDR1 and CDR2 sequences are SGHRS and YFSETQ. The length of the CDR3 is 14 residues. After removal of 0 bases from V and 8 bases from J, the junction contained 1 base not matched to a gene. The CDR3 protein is CASSLVDRGEKLFF. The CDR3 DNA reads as TGCGCCAGCAGCTTGGTGGACAGGGGGGAAAAACTGTTTTTT.

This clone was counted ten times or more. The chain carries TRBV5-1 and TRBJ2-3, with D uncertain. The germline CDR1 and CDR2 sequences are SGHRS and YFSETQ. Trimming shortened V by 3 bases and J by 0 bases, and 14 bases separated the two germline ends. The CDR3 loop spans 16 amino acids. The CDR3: CASSSGLQQSTDTQYF. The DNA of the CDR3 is TGCGCCAGCAGCTCCGGGCTGCAACAGAGCACAGATACGCAGTATTTT.

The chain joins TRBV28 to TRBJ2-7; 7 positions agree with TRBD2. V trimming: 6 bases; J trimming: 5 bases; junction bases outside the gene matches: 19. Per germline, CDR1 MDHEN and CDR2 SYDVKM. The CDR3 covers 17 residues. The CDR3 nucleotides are TGTGCCAGCAGCGAGAGTGAGGATGGCGGGAGCTCGGACGAGCAGTACTTC. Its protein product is CASSESEDGGSSDEQYF.